A single TCR beta chain is shown here with its context. This clonotype was observed at least ten times. The clone's antigen remains unknown. Base qualities are not recorded, but no much larger clone differs from it by a single base. V and J are trimmed by 6 bases and 0 bases, and the gene matches miss 14 bases of the junction. The CDR3 covers 17 residues, taking in both the cysteine and the phenylalanine. Left in the record is the CDR3 DNA by itself, 51 bases read in frame from the first base. Based on the germline V gene, the CDR1 and CDR2 sequences are SGHRS and YFSETQ. Libraries came from RT-PCR. The instrument was an Illumina HiSeq 2500. In-frame beta chains were kept once TCRdb had trimmed the public reads at Q25 with fastp and called clones with MiXCR. A single entry per CDR3 protein holds the most common genes and DNA from its merged rows. The sample table shows about 190,000 distinct CDR3 sequences, and 13% to 15% are seen once. The top ten constitute 26% of the sample.

These data come from a study of response to subunit inactivated influenza vaccine listed by TCRdb under 2018. Looking at the study overall: Deep quantitative profiling of the T cell receptor repertoire was used in the study to follow responses to a trivalent subunit inactivated influenza vaccine. Overall study results and their limits: The authors proposed that each seasonal influenza vaccination may bring in only a limited number of new T cells.

This chain is built from TRBV5-1 and TRBJ1-1; 7 bases in between match TRBD1. This receptor was obtained from a man between 50 and 59 years old who received an inactivated influenza vaccine. Donor details come from another sample of the same person, matched by shared clones. The sequences come from CD8+ T cells sorted from PBMCs, collected around 5 days after vaccination. CDR3 protein: CASTTLGGLPLNTEAFF. The sequenced DNA is TGCGCCAGCACAACCCTAGGGGGCCTACCACTGAACACTGAAGCTTTCTTT.